This T cell receptor beta chain is drawn from a study of spatial heterogeneity in lung cancer. As for time point: blood at routine non-recurrence follow-up after resection. This clonotype was detected ten times or more. Using its own MiXCR run on the 5' RACE reads, TCRdb lists one record per CDR3 protein. Counted here are some 35,000 distinct CDR3 sequences, about 7.6% occurring once; the ten biggest clones make up 9.4%. The CDR3 length is 13 residues. Germline V CDR1 and CDR2: SGHDN, FVKESK. Germline trimming cut 6 bases from V and 7 bases from J; bases unmatched to any gene: 7. Source: PBMCs, taken at follow-up. The TCR originated in a male donor with early-stage non-small cell lung cancer. This chain joins TRBV14 and TRBJ2-7; 9 bases are shared with TRBD1. As DNA, the CDR3 is TGTGCCAGCAGTTCACAGGGGGCGGTTGAGCAGTACTTC. Protein: CASSSQGAVEQYF.